This TCR beta chain is from a study of OX40 agonist ivuxolimab in advanced cancers. For the wider study: Ivuxolimab was an agonistic, fully human IgG2 monoclonal antibody directed against OX40 (CD134), a costimulatory receptor. Intravenous ivuxolimab was administered to patients every 2 weeks at six dose levels: 0.01, 0.1, 0.3, 1.5, 3 and 10 mg/kg. Of the approximately 54 dose-escalation patients, hepatocellular carcinoma was present in about 20, melanoma in approximately 15, renal cell carcinoma in 9 and head and neck cancer in 9. In the dose-escalation cohort, 65% to 90% of patients were male, and the mean age was approximately 55 years, with a range of roughly 20 to 79. Prior anti-PD-1, anti-PD-L1 or anti-CTLA-4 therapy was permitted, and checkpoint inhibitors had been received by under 50% of dose-escalation patients. Partial responses occurred in three dose-escalation patients, of whom one had hepatocellular carcinoma and two had cutaneous melanoma. The purpose of peripheral TCRbeta sequencing was to test whether ivuxolimab changed TCR sequence diversity and led to clonal T-cell expansion. The paper covers the monotherapy dose-escalation part of the phase I ivuxolimab trial, which included N ≈ 50 patients. Study-level results and caveats: At doses of 0.1 to 3.0 mg/kg, clonal expansion of both CD4+ and CD8+ blood T cells was observed from baseline to week 6. After ivuxolimab, expanded clones were on average more numerous among CD8+ T cells than among CD4+ T cells. Partial responders in the 0.1-3.0 mg/kg groups had among the lowest normalized peripheral clonal expansion, especially among CD8+ T cells. Low levels of normalized T-cell clonal expansion were also seen in some patients who did not respond. The antigen specificity of the clonally expanded peripheral T cells was not determined.

A remark on this clone: Its antigen remains unidentified. No base qualities exist here, and no much larger clone lies one base off it.

For sequencing of the TCRbeta CDR3 region, genomic DNA was extracted from the sorted cells. TCRbeta CDR3 regions were sequenced using the immunoSEQ Assay. The source is immuneACCESS, and TCRdb retained only in-frame sequences with V and J called. Part of the clones is not carried over; for the studies checked, unresolved V genes explain less than half of this, and the remainder is unexplained. The sample yields roughly 63,000 clones; 80% to 90% were counted once. In total, the top ten clones hold around 12% of the sample. Reading from cysteine to phenylalanine, the CDR3 counts 12 amino acids. The only DNA kept is the CDR3, 36 bases in frame from the first base. A distance of 5 bases separates the germline ends of V and J, which lose 0 bases and 8 bases respectively. The germline V gene encodes CDR1 ENHRY and CDR2 SYGVKD. The trial excluded patients who had a history of autoimmune disease or who were on systemic immunosuppression. Peripheral blood for TCR sequencing was collected from all dose cohorts at baseline, on cycle 4 day 1, and on cycle 7 day 1. Samples came from an open-label, multicenter, first-in-human phase I dose-escalation trial of ivuxolimab. Adults with locally advanced or metastatic melanoma, renal cell, hepatocellular, or head and neck squamous cell carcinoma were enrolled in the trial. Before TCR sequencing, CD4+ T cells and CD8+ T cells from peripheral blood were sorted into separate populations.

This clonotype was sampled from an adult with an advanced solid tumor such as melanoma, head and neck, liver or kidney cancer. This chain is built from TRBV10-3 and TRBJ2-1; the D gene is not confidently resolved. The sample consisted of CD4+ or CD8+ T cells sorted from blood, taken in a trial of the OX40 agonist ivuxolimab. Here is the DNA: TGTGCCATCAGTGAGTCGGGCGATGAGCAGTTCTTC. Its translation reads: CAISESGDEQFF.